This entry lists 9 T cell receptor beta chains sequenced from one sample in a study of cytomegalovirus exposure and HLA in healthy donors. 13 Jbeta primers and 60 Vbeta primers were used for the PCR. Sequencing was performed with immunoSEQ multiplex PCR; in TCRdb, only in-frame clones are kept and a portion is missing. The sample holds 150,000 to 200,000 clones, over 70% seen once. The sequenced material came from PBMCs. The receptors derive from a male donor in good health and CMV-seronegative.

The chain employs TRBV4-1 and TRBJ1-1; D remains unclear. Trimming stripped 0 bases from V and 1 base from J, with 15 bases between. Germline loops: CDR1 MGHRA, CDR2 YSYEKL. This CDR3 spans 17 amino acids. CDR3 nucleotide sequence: TGCGCCAGCAGCCAAGATGTCCGTATAGAGTCGAACACTGAAGCTTTCTTT. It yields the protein CASSQDVRIESNTEAFF.

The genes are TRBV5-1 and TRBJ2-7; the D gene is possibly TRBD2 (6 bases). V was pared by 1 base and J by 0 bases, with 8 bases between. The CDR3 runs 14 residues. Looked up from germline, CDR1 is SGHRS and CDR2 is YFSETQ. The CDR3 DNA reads TGCGCCAGCAGCTTGTCGGGAGCCTCCTACGAGCAGTACTTC. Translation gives CASSLSGASYEQYF.

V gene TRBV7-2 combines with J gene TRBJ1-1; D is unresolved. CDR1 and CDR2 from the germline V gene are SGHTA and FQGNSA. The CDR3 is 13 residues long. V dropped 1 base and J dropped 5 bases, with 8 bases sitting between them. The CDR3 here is CASSLGAGTEAFF. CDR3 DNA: TGTGCCAGCAGCTTAGGGGCAGGAACTGAAGCTTTCTTT.

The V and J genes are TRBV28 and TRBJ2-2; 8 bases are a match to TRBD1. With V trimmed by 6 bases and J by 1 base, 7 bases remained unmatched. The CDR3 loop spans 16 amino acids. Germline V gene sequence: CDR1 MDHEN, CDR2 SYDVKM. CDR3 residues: CASRTGGTGNTGELFF. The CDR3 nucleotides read TGTGCCAGCAGAACTGGCGGGACAGGGAACACCGGGGAGCTGTTTTTT.

This CDR3 reads CASSLADTRGYGYTF. The CDR3 DNA reads as TGCGCCAGCAGCCTCGCAGATACGCGGGGCTATGGCTACACCTTC. The chain couples TRBV5-1 to TRBJ1-2; unclear D gene. The germline V and J ends were trimmed by 4 bases and 4 bases, with 17 bases remaining between them. This CDR3 region has 15 residues. CDR1 and CDR2 (germline): SGHRS, YFSETQ.

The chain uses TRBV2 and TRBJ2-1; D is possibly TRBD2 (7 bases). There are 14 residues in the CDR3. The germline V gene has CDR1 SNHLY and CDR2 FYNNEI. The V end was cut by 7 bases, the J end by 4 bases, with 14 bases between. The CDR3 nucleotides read TGTGCCAGCATGGGGCGGGGGCCATACAATGAGCAGTTCTTC. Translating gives CASMGRGPYNEQFF.

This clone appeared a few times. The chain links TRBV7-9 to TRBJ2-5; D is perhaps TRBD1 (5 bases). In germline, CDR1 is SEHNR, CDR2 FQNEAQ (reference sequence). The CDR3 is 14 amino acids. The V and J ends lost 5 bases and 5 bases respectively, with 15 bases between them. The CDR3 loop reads CASSPRTPAETQYF. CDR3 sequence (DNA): TGTGCCAGCAGCCCCCGGACACCGGCGGAGACCCAGTACTTC. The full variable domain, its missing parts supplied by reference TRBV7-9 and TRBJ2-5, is DTGVSQNPRHKITKRGQNVTFRCDPISEHNRLYWYRQTLGQGPEFLTYFQNEAQLEKSRLLSDRFSAERPKGSFSTLEIQRTEQGDSAMYLCASSPRTPAETQYFGPGTRLLVL.

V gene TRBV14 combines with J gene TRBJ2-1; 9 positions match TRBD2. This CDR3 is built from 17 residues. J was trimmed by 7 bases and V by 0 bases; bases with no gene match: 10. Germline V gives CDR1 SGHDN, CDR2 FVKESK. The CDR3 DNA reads TGTGCCAGCAGCCAAGACAGGTTGCGGGGGGGCCCGAATGAGCAGTTCTTC. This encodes CASSQDRLRGGPNEQFF.

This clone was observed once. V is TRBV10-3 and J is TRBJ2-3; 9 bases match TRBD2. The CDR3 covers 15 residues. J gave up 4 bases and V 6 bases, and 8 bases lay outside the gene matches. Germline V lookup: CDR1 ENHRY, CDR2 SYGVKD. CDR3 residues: CAISRLAADADTQYF. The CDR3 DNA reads TGTGCCATCAGCAGACTAGCGGCTGATGCAGATACGCAGTATTTT.